This T cell receptor beta chain was sequenced in a study of blood T cell repertoires in COVID-19. Study as a whole: The United States, Italy and Spain supplied acute and convalescent COVID-19 samples.

Germline values: CDR1 SGHRS, CDR2 YFSETQ. This CDR3 spans 14 amino acids. The V and J ends lost 0 bases and 5 bases, in that order; junction bases with no gene match: 4. In the source study's methods: Reference gene primer amplification gave nucleated cell count estimates. Assay used: immunoSEQ multiplex PCR; TCRdb lists only in-frame clones, some missing. The V and J calls and clone size are taken from that table; D and trimming were inferred from the DNA. The sample lists fewer than 200,000 clones; around four fifths were seen once. The TCR comes from a woman over 75 with acute or convalescent COVID-19. Sequencing was done on a sample of peripheral blood. This chain links TRBV5-1 with TRBJ2-5, with 7 bases identical to TRBD2. This chain's CDR3 is CASSLAGGLETQYF. The CDR3 DNA follows: TGCGCCAGCAGCTTGGCCGGGGGGTTGGAGACCCAGTACTTC. Based on the CDR3 plus reference TRBV5-1 and TRBJ2-5, the full variable domain is KAGVTQTPRYLIKTRGQQVTLSCSPISGHRSVSWYQQTPGQGLQFLFEYFSETQRNKGNFPGRFSGRQFSNSRSEMNVSTLELGDSALYLCASSLAGGLETQYFGPGTRLLVL.